The subject of this entry is one TCR beta chain. The antigen remains unidentified. This sample was taken from a study of Ad26.COV2.S vaccination and SARS-CoV-2 variants. Study background: Participants got Ad26.COV2.S intramuscularly, once or twice 56 days apart. Study outcomes and limitations: Across vaccine and placebo recipients, the breadth of non-spike TCRs was similar.

Treatment noted: some 19 received Ad26.COV2.S at low or high dose, single or two shots; about 5 received placebo; per-sample allocation not given. Collection of samples fell on day 63 after the first vaccine or placebo injection. It was an adult aged 18-55 years in Boston who was the donor. Data came from immunoSEQ multiplex PCR; TCRdb stores just in-frame clones and leaves some out. Among hundreds of thousands of clones listed, roughly 89% were seen once. V was cut by 6 bases and J by 1 base, with 9 bases left in between. This CDR3 has 13 residues. CDR1 is MNHEY and CDR2 is SVGAGI in the germline V gene.

The sample in question was peripheral blood, obtained in a trial of Ad26.COV2.S vaccine versus placebo. The sequence came from a person aged 18-65 years who received the Ad26.COV2.S COVID-19 vaccine or a placebo. The V call is TRBV6-5, the J call TRBJ1-1; D gene ambiguous. The CDR3 DNA follows: TGTGCCAGCAGGAAATGGCGGAACACTGAAGCTTTCTTT. Amino acid sequence: CASRKWRNTEAFF.